The 20 T cell receptor beta chains given below trace back to one sample, sequenced in a study of cytomegalovirus exposure and HLA in healthy donors. The PCR was carried out with 60 Vbeta primers and 13 Jbeta primers. Sequenced by immunoSEQ multiplex PCR; TCRdb stores in-frame clones only, minus some. The table records 45,000 to 55,000 clones, 55% to 65% of them present only once. The sample comprised PBMCs. The receptors come from a human donor in good health.

This clone occurred a few times. This chain joins TRBV7-9 and TRBJ2-3; a possible D gene is TRBD2 (5 bases). Germline V gene data show CDR1 as SEHNR and CDR2 as FQNEAQ (reference sequence). V was shortened by 5 bases and J by 2 bases, with 17 bases between the two germline ends. This CDR3 contains 16 residues. CDR3 sequence reads: CASSPPDGSSTDTQYF. As DNA, the CDR3 is TGTGCCAGCAGCCCCCCCGATGGGAGCTCCACAGATACGCAGTATTTT.

CDR3 loop: CASSPSGVNNEKLFF. For the CDR3, the DNA is TGCGCCAGCAGTCCGTCGGGGGTTAATAATGAAAAACTGTTTTTT. The chain is built from TRBV5-1 and TRBJ1-4; D might be TRBD1 (5 bases). This CDR3 comprises 15 residues. The V gene lost 5 bases and the J gene lost 4 bases, with 15 bases spanning the gap. Looked up from germline, CDR1 is SGHRS and CDR2 is YFSETQ.

The chain has TRBV4-1 and TRBJ1-2; D unclear. The germline V gene has CDR1 MGHRA and CDR2 YSYEKL. The V end was cut by 4 bases, the J end by 4 bases, with 22 bases between. The CDR3 runs to 17 residues. The CDR3 reads CASSLRTKDYRGYGYTF. The CDR3 bases are TGCGCCAGCAGCCTACGAACAAAGGACTACCGGGGCTATGGCTACACCTTC.

This clone was seen a handful of times. This chain connects TRBV5-6 to TRBJ1-6; D gene uncertain. The CDR3 length is 12 residues. The V end lost 0 bases, the J end lost 14 bases, and 9 bases lay between the germline ends. Germline assignment: CDR1 SGHDT and CDR2 YYEEEE. The CDR3 sequence: CASSLVAGTLHF. CDR3 sequence (DNA): TGTGCCAGCAGCTTGGTAGCGGGTACCCTCCACTTT.

The chain links TRBV19 to TRBJ2-7; TRBD2 might be the D (6 bases). Trimming pared 8 bases from V and 5 bases from J, leaving 19 bases between. Germline V gene sequence: CDR1 LNHDA, CDR2 SQIVND (reference sequence). The CDR3 extends over 14 amino acids. The CDR3: CASQKWAGRDEQYF. CDR3 DNA: TGTGCCAGTCAAAAGTGGGCGGGAAGGGACGAGCAGTACTTC.

The chain has TRBV19 and TRBJ2-1; 9 positions match TRBD1. The germline gives CDR1 LNHDA, CDR2 SQIVND (reference sequence). Trimming at V came to 6 bases and at J to 4 bases, leaving 4 bases not matched to a gene. The CDR3 has 14 residues. This CDR3 reads CASRPGTGYNEQFF. CDR3 DNA: TGTGCCAGTAGGCCCGGGACAGGGTACAATGAGCAGTTCTTC.

Remarks on this clone: One end of the junction is discordant with germline, which a read error may explain. This chain connects TRBV7-9 to TRBJ1-2; D call uncertain. The CDR3 consists of 12 residues. Germline-derived CDR1 and CDR2 are SEHNR and FQNEAQ (reference sequence). CDR3 residues: CSSSVVGSGYTF. The CDR3 DNA sequence: TGTTCCAGCAGCGTCGTGGGGAGTGGCTACACCTTC.

The chain joins TRBV9 to TRBJ2-5; TRBD2 aligns across 8 bases. V lost 7 bases, J lost 5 bases, and 13 bases stayed unmatched. Germline CDR1 reads SGDLS; CDR2 reads YYNGEE. This CDR3 is 15 amino acids long. This CDR3 is CASGPAGASRETQYF. The CDR3 bases are TGTGCCAGCGGCCCAGCGGGGGCCTCCAGGGAGACCCAGTACTTC.

The CDR3 nucleotides read TGTGCCAGCTCACCAGACGGGGGGCCTGGAGGCTACACCTTC. Its translation is CASSPDGGPGGYTF. The chain is built from TRBV18 and TRBJ1-2; D possibly corresponds to TRBD1 (6 bases). Germline CDR1 is KGHSH and CDR2 is LQKENI. Trimming stripped 2 bases from V and 8 bases from J, with 15 bases between. The CDR3 runs 14 residues.

The chain has TRBV7-9 and TRBJ1-2, with D perhaps TRBD1 (5 bases). The CDR3 runs 14 residues. Trimming stripped 1 base from V and 0 bases from J, with 6 bases between. The germline gives CDR1 SEHNR, CDR2 FQNEAQ (reference sequence). CDR3 coding DNA: TGTGCCAGCAGCTTAGGACAGTCTAACTATGGCTACACCTTC. Protein: CASSLGQSNYGYTF.

This clone was seen just once. The rearrangement uses TRBV7-8 and TRBJ1-4; 11 nucleotides line up with TRBD1. CDR1 is SGHVS and CDR2 is FQNEAQ in the germline V gene. The CDR3 loop spans 15 amino acids. Trimming cost V 5 bases and J 7 bases; bases outside gene matches: 6. The CDR3 sequence is CASSRPGTGGEKLFF. In DNA, the CDR3 is TGTGCCAGCAGCAGACCCGGGACAGGGGGTGAAAAACTGTTTTTT.

This clone was picked up a small number of times. The chain combines TRBV6-1 with TRBJ1-5; D unresolved. V lost 1 base and J lost 3, with 10 bases in between. The germline CDR1 and CDR2 sequences are MNHNS and SASEGT. This CDR3 is built from 15 residues. CDR3 sequence reads: CASSEGYRFNQPQHF. The CDR3, as DNA: TGTGCCAGCAGTGAAGGTTACAGATTCAATCAGCCCCAGCATTTT.

The chain recombines TRBV5-1 with TRBJ1-2; the D is unclear. There are 14 residues in the CDR3. Trimming cost V 0 bases and J 7 bases, with 13 bases left between them. Germline assignment: CDR1 SGHRS and CDR2 YFSETQ. CDR3 sequence: CASSLEPGLVGYTF. In nucleotides, the CDR3 is TGCGCCAGCAGCTTGGAACCCGGGTTAGTTGGCTACACCTTC.

The V call is TRBV4-3, the J call TRBJ2-1; tentatively, D is TRBD2 (6 bases). The CDR3 runs 13 residues. The V and J ends lost 0 bases and 10 bases respectively, with 10 bases between them. The germline V gene encodes CDR1 LGHNA and CDR2 YSLEER. The CDR3 DNA follows: TGCGCCAGCAGCCAAGATGGGGGGAGGGAGCAGTTCTTC. Translation: CASSQDGGREQFF.

This clone was seen a few times. The chain links TRBV29-1 to TRBJ1-1; 8 nucleotides line up with TRBD1. V trimming: 6 bases; J trimming: 4 bases; junction bases outside the gene matches: 7. The CDR3 extends over 13 amino acids. Germline values: CDR1 SQVTM, CDR2 ANQGSEA. CDR3 amino acids: CSVLQGEGTEAFF. Here the CDR3 DNA reads TGCAGCGTATTACAGGGGGAGGGCACTGAAGCTTTCTTT.

The chain is built from TRBV27 and TRBJ2-6; 12 nucleotides agree with TRBD1. CDR1 is MNHEY, CDR2 SMNVEV, per germline (reference sequence). Trimming at V came to 5 bases and at J to 4 bases, leaving 6 bases not matched to a gene. The CDR3 contains 17 residues. The CDR3 DNA sequence: TGTGCCAGCAGTGGGGACAGGGGGCAAAGCGGGGCCAACGTCCTGACTTTC. Its translation is CASSGDRGQSGANVLTF. Using reference TRBV27 and TRBJ2-6 for the parts outside the CDR3, the full variable domain is EAQVTQNPRYLITVTGKKLTVTCSQNMNHEYMSWYRQDPGLGLRQIYYSMNVEVTDKGDVPEGYKVSRKEKRNFPLILESPSPNQTSLYFCASSGDRGQSGANVLTFGAGSRLTVL.

As for this clone: One junction end does not reproduce the germline sequence, and a read error may be involved. This chain connects TRBV19 to TRBJ1-2, with 8 bases identical to TRBD1. CDR1 and CDR2 (germline): LNHDA, SQIVND (reference sequence). The CDR3 spans 17 residues. The CDR3 reads CASSIGGQGRGNYGYPF. DNA of the CDR3: TGTGCCAGTAGTATAGGAGGACAGGGAAGGGGTAACTATGGCTACCCCTTC.

This clone has just a few counts. V and J are TRBV27 and TRBJ2-2; 7 nucleotides match TRBD2. V trimming: 3 bases; J trimming: 6 bases; junction bases outside the gene matches: 7. The CDR3 contains 15 residues. Germline V gene data show CDR1 as MNHEY and CDR2 as SMNVEV (reference sequence). The chain's CDR3 is CASSLSLAGAGELFF. CDR3 sequence (DNA): TGTGCCAGCAGTTTGTCCCTCGCGGGAGCCGGGGAGCTGTTTTTT.

This chain connects TRBV29-1 to TRBJ1-1, with 8 bases that match TRBD1. Germline V gives CDR1 SQVTM, CDR2 ANQGSEA. V lost 6 bases, J lost 6 bases, and 12 bases stayed unmatched. This CDR3 has 14 amino acids. CDR3 nucleotides: TGCAGCGTGGGAGTTACAGGGGGAAACCCTGAAGCTTTCTTT. It is translated as CSVGVTGGNPEAFF.

The J gene is TRBJ1-5, the V gene TRBV7-2, with TRBD1 identical over 8 bases. The germline V gene encodes CDR1 SGHTA and CDR2 FQGNSA. Germline trimming cut 3 bases from V and 3 bases from J; bases unmatched to any gene: 4. This CDR3 is 15 amino acids long. In DNA form, the CDR3 reads TGTGCCAGCAGCTTGACAGGGGCCATCAATCAGCCCCAGCATTTT. This encodes CASSLTGAINQPQHF.